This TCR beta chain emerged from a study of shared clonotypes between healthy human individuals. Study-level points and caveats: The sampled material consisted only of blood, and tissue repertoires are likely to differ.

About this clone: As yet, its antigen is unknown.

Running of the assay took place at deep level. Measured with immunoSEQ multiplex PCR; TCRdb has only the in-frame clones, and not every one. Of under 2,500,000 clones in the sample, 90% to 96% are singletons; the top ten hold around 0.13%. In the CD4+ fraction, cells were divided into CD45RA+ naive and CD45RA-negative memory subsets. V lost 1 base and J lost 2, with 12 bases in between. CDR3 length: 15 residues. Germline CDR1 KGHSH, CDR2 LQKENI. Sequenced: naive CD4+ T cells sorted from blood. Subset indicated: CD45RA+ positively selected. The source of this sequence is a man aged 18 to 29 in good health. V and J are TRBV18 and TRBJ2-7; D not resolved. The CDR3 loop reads CASSPLEGPAYEQYF. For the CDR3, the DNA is TGTGCCAGCTCACCACTCGAAGGACCGGCCTACGAGCAGTACTTC.